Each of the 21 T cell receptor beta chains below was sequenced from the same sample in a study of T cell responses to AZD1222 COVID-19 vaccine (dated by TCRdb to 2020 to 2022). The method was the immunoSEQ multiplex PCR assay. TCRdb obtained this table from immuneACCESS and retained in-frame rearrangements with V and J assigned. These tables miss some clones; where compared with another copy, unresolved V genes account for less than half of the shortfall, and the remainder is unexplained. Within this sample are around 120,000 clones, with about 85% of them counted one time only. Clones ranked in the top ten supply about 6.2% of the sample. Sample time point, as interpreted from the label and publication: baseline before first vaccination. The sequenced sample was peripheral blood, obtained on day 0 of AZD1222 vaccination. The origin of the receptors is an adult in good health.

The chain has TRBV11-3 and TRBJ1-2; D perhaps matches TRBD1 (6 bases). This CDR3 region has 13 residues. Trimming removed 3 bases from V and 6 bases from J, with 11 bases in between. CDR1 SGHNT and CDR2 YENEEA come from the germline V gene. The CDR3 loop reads CASSFGGLDGYTF. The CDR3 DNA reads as TGTGCCAGCAGCTTTGGGGGGCTCGATGGCTACACCTTC.

The CDR3 is CASSYRTFYEQYF. DNA for the CDR3: TGTGCCAGCAGCTACCGTACGTTTTACGAGCAGTACTTC. The chain carries TRBV5-5 and TRBJ2-7; the D is unclear. V was shortened by 3 bases and J by 4 bases, with 11 bases between the two germline ends. Germline lookup yields CDR1 SGHKS and CDR2 YYEKEE (reference sequence). The CDR3 contains 13 residues.

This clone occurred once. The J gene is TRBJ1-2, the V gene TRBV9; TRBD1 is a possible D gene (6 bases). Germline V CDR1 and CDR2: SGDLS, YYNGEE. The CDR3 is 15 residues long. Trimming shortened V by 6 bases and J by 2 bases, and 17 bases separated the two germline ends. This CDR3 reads CASNQIGGPNYGYTF. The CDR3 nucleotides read TGTGCCAGCAACCAAATTGGGGGGCCGAACTATGGCTACACCTTC.

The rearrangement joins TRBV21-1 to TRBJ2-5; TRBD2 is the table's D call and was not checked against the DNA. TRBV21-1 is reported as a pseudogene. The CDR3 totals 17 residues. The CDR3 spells CASSKGTLAGGKETQYF. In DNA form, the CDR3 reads TGTGCCAGCAGCAAAGGGACACTAGCGGGGGGCAAAGAGACCCAGTACTTC.

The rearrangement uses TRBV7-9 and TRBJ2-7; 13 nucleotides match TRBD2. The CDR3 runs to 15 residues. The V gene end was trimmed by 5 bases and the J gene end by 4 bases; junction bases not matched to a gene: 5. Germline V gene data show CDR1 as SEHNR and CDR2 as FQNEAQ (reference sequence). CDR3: CASSPGTSGDYEQYF. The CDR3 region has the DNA TGTGCCAGCAGCCCTGGGACTAGCGGGGATTACGAGCAGTACTTC. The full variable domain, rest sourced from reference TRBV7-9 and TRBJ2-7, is DTGVSQNPRHKITKRGQNVTFRCDPISEHNRLYWYRQTLGQGPEFLTYFQNEAQLEKSRLLSDRFSAERPKGSFSTLEIQRTEQGDSAMYLCASSPGTSGDYEQYFGPGTRLTVT.

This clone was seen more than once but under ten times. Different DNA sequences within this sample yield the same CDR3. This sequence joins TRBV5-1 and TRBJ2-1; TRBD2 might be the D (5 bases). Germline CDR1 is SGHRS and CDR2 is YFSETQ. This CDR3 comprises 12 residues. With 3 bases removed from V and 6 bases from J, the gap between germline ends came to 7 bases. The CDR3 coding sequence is TGCGCCAGCAGCTCACTAGGCAATGAGCAGTTCTTC. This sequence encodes CASSSLGNEQFF.

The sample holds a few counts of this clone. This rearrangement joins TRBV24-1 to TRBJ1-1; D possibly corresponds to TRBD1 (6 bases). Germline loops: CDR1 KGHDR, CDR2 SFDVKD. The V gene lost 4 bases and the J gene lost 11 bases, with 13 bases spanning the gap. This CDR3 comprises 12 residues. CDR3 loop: CATSENQGRAFF. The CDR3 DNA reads TGTGCCACCAGTGAAAATCAGGGGCGGGCTTTCTTT.

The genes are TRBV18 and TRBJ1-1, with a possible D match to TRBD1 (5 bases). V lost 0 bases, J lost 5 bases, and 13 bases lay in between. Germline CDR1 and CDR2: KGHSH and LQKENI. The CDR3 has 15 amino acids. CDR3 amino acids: CASSPPGGLGTEAFF. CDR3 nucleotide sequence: TGTGCCAGCTCACCACCGGGGGGTTTGGGAACTGAAGCTTTCTTT. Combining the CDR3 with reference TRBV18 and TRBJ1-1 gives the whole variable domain NAGVMQNPRHLVRRRGQEARLRCSPMKGHSHVYWYRQLPEEGLKFMVYLQKENIIDESGMPKERFSAEFPKEGPSILRIQQVVRGDSAAYFCASSPPGGLGTEAFFGQGTRLTVV.

This CDR3 is CASSWAGSNYGYTF. CDR3 coding DNA: TGCGCCAGCAGCTGGGCAGGATCTAACTATGGCTACACCTTC. V and J are TRBV4-1 and TRBJ1-2, with D unclear. CDR3 size: 14 residues. Trimming took off 5 bases at V and 0 bases at J, with 10 bases between the two ends. Germline lookup yields CDR1 MGHRA and CDR2 YSYEKL.

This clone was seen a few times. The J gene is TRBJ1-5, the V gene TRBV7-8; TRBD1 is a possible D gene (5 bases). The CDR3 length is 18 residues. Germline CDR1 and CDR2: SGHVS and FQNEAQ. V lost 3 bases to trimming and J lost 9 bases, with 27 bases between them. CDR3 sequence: CASSLQPQGTQSRRPQHF. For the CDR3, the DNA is TGTGCCAGCAGCTTGCAACCCCAGGGAACCCAAAGCCGGAGGCCCCAGCATTTT. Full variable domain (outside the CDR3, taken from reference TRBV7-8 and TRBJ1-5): GAGVSQSPRYKVAKRGQDVALRCDPISGHVSLFWYQQALGQGPEFLTYFQNEAQLDKSGLPSDRFFAERPEGSVSTLKIQRTQQEDSAVYLCASSLQPQGTQSRRPQHFGDGTRLSIL.

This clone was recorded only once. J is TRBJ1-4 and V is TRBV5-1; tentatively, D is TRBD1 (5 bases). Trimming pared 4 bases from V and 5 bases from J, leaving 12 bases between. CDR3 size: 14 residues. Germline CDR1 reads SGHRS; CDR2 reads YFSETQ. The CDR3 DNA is TGCGCCAGCAGCAGGGAGGGGCTGAATGAAAAACTGTTTTTT. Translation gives CASSREGLNEKLFF.

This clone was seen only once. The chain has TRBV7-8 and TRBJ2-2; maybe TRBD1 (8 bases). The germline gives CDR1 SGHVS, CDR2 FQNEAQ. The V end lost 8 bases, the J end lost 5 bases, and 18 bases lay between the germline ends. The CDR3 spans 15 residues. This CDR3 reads CASPADREGTGELFF. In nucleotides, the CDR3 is TGTGCCAGCCCGGCGGACAGGGAGGGGACCGGGGAGCTGTTTTTT. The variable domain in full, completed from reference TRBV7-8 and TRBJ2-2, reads GAGVSQSPRYKVAKRGQDVALRCDPISGHVSLFWYQQALGQGPEFLTYFQNEAQLDKSGLPSDRFFAERPEGSVSTLKIQRTQQEDSAVYLCASPADREGTGELFFGEGSRLTVL.

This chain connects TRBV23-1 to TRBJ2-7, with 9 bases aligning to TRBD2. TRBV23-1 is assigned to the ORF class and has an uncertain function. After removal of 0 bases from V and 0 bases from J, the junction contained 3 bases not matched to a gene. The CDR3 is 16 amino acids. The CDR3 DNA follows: TGCGCCAGCAGTCAATCAGGGCGGGGGGGCTCCTACGAGCAGTACTTC. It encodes CASSQSGRGGSYEQYF.

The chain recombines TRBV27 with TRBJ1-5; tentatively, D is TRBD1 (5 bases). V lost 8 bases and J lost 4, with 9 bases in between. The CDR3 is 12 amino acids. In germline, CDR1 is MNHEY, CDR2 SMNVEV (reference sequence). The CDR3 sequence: CASGGGNQPQHF. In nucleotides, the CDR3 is TGTGCCAGCGGGGGGGGAAATCAGCCCCAGCATTTT.

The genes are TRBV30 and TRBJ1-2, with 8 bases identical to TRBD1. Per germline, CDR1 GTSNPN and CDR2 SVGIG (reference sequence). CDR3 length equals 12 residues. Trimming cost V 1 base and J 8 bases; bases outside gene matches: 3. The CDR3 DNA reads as TGTGCCTGGAGTGAGGGACAGGACGGCTACACCTTC. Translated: CAWSEGQDGYTF.

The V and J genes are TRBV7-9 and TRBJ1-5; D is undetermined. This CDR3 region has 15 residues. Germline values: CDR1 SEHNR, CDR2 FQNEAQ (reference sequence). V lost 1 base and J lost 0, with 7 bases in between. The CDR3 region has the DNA TGTGCCAGCAGCTTAGGGTGGGATAGCAATCAGCCCCAGCATTTT. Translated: CASSLGWDSNQPQHF.

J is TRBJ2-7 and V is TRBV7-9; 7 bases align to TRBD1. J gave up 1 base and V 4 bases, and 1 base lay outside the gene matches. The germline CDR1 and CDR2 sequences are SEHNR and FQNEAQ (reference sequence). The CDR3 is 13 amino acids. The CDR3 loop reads CASSSDRSYEQYF. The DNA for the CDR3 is TGTGCCAGCAGCTCGGACAGGTCCTACGAGCAGTACTTC.

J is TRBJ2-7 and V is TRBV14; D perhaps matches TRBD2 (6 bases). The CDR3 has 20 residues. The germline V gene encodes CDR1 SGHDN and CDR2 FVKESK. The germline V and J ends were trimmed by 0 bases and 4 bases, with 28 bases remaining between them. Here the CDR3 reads CASSQDKVGLKGGGVYEQYF. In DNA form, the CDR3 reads TGTGCCAGCAGCCAAGATAAGGTCGGTCTAAAGGGAGGTGGGGTATACGAGCAGTACTTC.

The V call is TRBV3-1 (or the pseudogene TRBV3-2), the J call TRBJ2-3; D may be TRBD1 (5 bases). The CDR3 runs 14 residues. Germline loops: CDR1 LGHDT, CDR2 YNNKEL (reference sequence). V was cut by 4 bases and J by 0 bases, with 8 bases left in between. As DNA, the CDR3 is TGTGCCAGCAGCCTAAGGGGTAGCACAGATACGCAGTATTTT. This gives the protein CASSLRGSTDTQYF.

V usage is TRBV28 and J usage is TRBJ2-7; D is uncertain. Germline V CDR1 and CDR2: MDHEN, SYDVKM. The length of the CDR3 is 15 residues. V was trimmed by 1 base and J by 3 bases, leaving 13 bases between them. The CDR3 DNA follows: TGTGCCAGCAGTTTATCTTCAGGTAATTACTACGAGCAGTACTTC. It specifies CASSLSSGNYYEQYF.

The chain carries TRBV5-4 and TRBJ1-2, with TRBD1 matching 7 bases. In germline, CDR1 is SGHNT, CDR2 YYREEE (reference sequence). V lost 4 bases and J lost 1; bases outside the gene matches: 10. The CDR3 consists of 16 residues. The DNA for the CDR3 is TGTGCCAGCAGCCCTGGGCCAGGGGGGGTTAACTATGGCTACACCTTC. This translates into CASSPGPGGVNYGYTF.